Listed below are T cell receptor beta chains from one sample, sequenced in a study of blood T cell repertoires in COVID-19. The table came from immunoSEQ multiplex PCR; TCRdb's copy has only in-frame clones and leaves some out. The sample shows 250,000 to 300,000 clones, about 88% of them seen only once. Sequences were obtained from PBMCs or T cells enriched from blood (not recorded which). These receptors all come from a man aged 25 to 40 with acute COVID-19. CDR3s include the opening cysteine and the closing phenylalanine or tryptophan. The order of the fields is clone size, D gene, J gene, V gene, CDR3 DNA, CDR3 protein. A D gene is named only where the DNA matches it firmly. Some rows have no size entry. The others give once, few or many, or a class for an expanded clone.

- | TRBD1 | TRBJ2-3 | TRBV28 | TGTGCCAGCCTAGAAAACAGGGGAAGCACAGATACGCAGTATTTT | CASLENRGSTDTQYF
few | - | TRBJ1-4 | TRBV19 | TGTGCCAGTAGTATGGACAAAAGTGAAAAACTGTTTTTT | CASSMDKSEKLFF
- | - | TRBJ1-4 | TRBV4-1 | TGCGCCAGCAGCCCACGACAGAACCCGAACGAAAAACTGTTTTTT | CASSPRQNPNEKLFF
- | - | TRBJ2-3 | TRBV6-5 | TGTGCCACCCGGGAGCTTCTCACAGATACGCAGTATTTT | CATRELLTDTQYF
- | - | TRBJ1-5 | TRBV6-5 | TGTGCCAGCAGCCCCCCGGGCGGGAGCAATCAGCCCCAGCATTTT | CASSPPGGSNQPQHF
- | - | TRBJ1-1 | TRBV25-1 | TGTGCCAGCCAACAGGGCGGGCGAAGTCTGACTGAAGCTTTCTTT | CASQQGGRSLTEAFF
- | - | TRBJ1-2 | TRBV18 | TGTGCCAGCTCGGAGGACAGTGCTAGGCGCTACACCTTC | CASSEDSARRYTF
- | TRBD1 | TRBJ2-5 | TRBV28 | TGTGCCAGCAGCCCACGGGACAGAGTTCGAGAGACCCAGTACTTC | CASSPRDRVRETQYF
once | - | TRBJ1-1 | TRBV5-4 | TGTGCCAGCAGCTTGGAAGCTGCTGGGAACACTGAAGCTTTCTTT | CASSLEAAGNTEAFF
- | - | TRBJ2-1 | TRBV7-9 | TGTGCCAGCAGCTTAGTCGGCTCCTACAATGAGCAGTTCTTC | CASSLVGSYNEQFF
- | TRBD2 | TRBJ2-3 | TRBV5-1 | TGTGCCAGCACGTACGCGGGGGTGAACACAGATACGCAGTATTTT | CASTYAGVNTDTQYF
- | TRBD1 | TRBJ1-2 | TRBV7-9 | TGTGCCAGCAGCCAAGAAGCCCGGGACAGGCCCACGTCTACCTTC | CASSQEARDRPTSTF
- | - | TRBJ2-2 | TRBV2 | TGTGCCAGCAGCGTACTCGGGTCCGGGGAGCTGTTTTTT | CASSVLGSGELFF
- | TRBD2 | TRBJ2-5 | TRBV5-1 | TGCGCCAGCAGATCTAATAGCGGGGATCAAGAGACCCAGTACTTC | CASRSNSGDQETQYF
- | - | TRBJ1-1 | TRBV27 | TGTGCCAGCAGTTTTAGGGGGTTACCAGCTTTCTTT | CASSFRGLPAFF
- | - | TRBJ1-6 | TRBV7-9 | TGTGCCAGCAGCTTACGAGACAGGAGGAGTTCACCCCTCCACTTT | CASSLRDRRSSPLHF
many | TRBD1 | TRBJ1-2 | TRBV6-4 | TGTGCCAGCAGCCCCGGGACAGGCTATGGCTACACCTTC | CASSPGTGYGYTF
- | TRBD1 | TRBJ2-4 | TRBV6-4 | TGTGCCAGCAGTGTCTCGGCGGGGACAGGGGAAAACATTCAGTACTTC | CASSVSAGTGENIQYF
- | - | TRBJ1-3 | TRBV11-3 | TGTGCCAGCAGCTTAGACCCGGCGGCTGGAAACACCATATATTTT | CASSLDPAAGNTIYF
- | TRBD2 | TRBJ2-1 | TRBV5-1 | TGTGCCAGCAGCCAAACTAGCGGGAGGGCCGATGAGCAGTTCTTC | CASSQTSGRADEQFF
- | - | TRBJ2-3 | TRBV9 | TGTGCCAGCAGCGTAGGTGCGCAAGATACGCAGTATTTT | CASSVGAQDTQYF
once | - | TRBJ1-3 | TRBV6-5 | TGTGCCAGCCTCAGGGACCGGGGGGACACCATATATTTT | CASLRDRGDTIYF
- | TRBD1 | TRBJ2-6 | TRBV3-1/TRBV3-2 | TGTGCCAGCAGCCAAGATCAGGGGGAAAGCCCCGGGGCCAACGTCCTGACTTTC | CASSQDQGESPGANVLTF
- | TRBD1 | TRBJ1-2 | TRBV9 | TGTGCCAGCAGCCGACCCGGGACAGACAACTATGGCTACACCTTC | CASSRPGTDNYGYTF
- | - | TRBJ1-2 | TRBV19 | TGTGCCAGTACCCTAGTCGGGACTAACTATGGCTACACCTTC | CASTLVGTNYGYTF
once | - | TRBJ2-1 | TRBV28 | TGTGCCAGCAGGTACAGGGCTAACTCCTACAATGAGCAGTTCTTC | CASRYRANSYNEQFF
- | - | TRBJ1-5 | TRBV7-2 | TGTGCCAGCAGCTTATTAGGCAGGGTTTTTTCTCAGCCCCAGCATTTT | CASSLLGRVFSQPQHF
once | TRBD2 | TRBJ2-1 | TRBV6-2/TRBV6-3 | TGTGCCAGCAGTCCCACGGCGGGAGGGCCTGAGCAGTTCTTC | CASSPTAGGPEQFF
- | - | TRBJ2-4 | TRBV2 | TGTGCCAGCACTGAAAGGGGAATTGCAAACATTCAGTACTTC | CASTERGIANIQYF
- | - | TRBJ1-2 | TRBV12-3/TRBV12-4 | TGTGCCAGCAGTCCCCCGCGCCCCGAGGGCTACACCTTC | CASSPPRPEGYTF
- | - | TRBJ1-1 | TRBV27 | TGTGCCAGCAGCCCTGGGGTAGACGGAATTAGGGGGAACACTGAAGCTTTCTTT | CASSPGVDGIRGNTEAFF